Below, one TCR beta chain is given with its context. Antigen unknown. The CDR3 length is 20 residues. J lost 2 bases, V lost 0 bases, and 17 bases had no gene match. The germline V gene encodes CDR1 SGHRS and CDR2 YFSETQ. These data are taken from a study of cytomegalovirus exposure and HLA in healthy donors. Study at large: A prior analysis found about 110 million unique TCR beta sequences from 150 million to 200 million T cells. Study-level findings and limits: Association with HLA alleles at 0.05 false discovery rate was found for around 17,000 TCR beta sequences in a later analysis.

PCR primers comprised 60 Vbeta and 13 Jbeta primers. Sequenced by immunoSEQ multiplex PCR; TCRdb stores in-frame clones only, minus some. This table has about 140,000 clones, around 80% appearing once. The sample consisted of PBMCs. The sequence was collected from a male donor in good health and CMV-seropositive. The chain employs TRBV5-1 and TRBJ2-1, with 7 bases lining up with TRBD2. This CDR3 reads CASSLGVAGRTKLTYNEQFF. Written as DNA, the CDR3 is TGCGCCAGCAGCTTGGGGGTAGCGGGCCGCACAAAACTAACCTACAATGAGCAGTTCTTC.